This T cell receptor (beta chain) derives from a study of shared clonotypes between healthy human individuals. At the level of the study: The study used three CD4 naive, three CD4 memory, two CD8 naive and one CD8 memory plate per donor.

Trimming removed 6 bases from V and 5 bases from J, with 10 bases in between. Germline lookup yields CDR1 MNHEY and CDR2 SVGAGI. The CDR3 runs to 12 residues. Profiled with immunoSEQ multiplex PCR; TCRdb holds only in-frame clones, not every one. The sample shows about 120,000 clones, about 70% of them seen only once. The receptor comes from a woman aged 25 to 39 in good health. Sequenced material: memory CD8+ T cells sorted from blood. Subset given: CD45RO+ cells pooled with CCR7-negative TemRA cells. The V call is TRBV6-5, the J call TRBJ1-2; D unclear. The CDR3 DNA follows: TGTGCCAGCAGCCTGTCGGGATATGGCTACACCTTC. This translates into CASSLSGYGYTF.